This TCR beta chain came from a study of T cell responses to AZD1222 COVID-19 vaccine. Study background: Pooling was applied to second doses at about 4 or about 12 weeks. Study results and limitations: Compared with day 0, the breadth and depth of the Spike-specific TCR repertoire rose significantly after two doses of AZD1222. Donors in the cohort were predominantly white British and more often female, and clonal diversity was possibly underestimated. Just five to seven people given AZD1222 tested seropositive at baseline.

The CDR3 sequence is 11 residues long. V lost 3 bases and J lost 5, with 4 bases in between. Libraries were prepared by immunoSEQ multiplex PCR; TCRdb keeps only in-frame clonotypes and omits some of them. This repertoire shows about 150,000 clones, about 93% found once; its top ten account for more than 8.5%. On this clone: The antigen is unknown.

The chain couples TRBV12-3 or TRBV12-4 to TRBJ2-5; unclear D gene. The clonotype comes from an adult in good health. Specimen: peripheral blood, collected on day 0 of AZD1222 vaccination. The CDR3 DNA reads TGTGCCAGCAGTTTGAGGGAGACCCAGTACTTC. Translating gives CASSLRETQYF.